The sequence of this T cell receptor beta chain was determined in a study of shared clonotypes between healthy human individuals. Study in general: With ages of 18 to 49, the donors were a couple of women and a few men.

Study-wide findings and caveats: Non-shared clonotypes were found to have lower generation probabilities than the clonotypes that were shared by all four of the sorted-subset donors.

This CDR3 has 13 amino acids. Germline V gene sequence: CDR1 MNHEY, CDR2 SMNVEV (reference sequence). For this clone: Its target is not known.

The data were produced by immunoSEQ multiplex PCR, yet TCRdb's version contains in-frame clones alone and is incomplete. The data hold some 200,000 clones, with 85% to 95% observed a single time. The sequence was collected from a woman between 25 and 40 years old in good health. The specimen sequenced was naive CD4+ T cells sorted from blood. Subset meaning: CD45RA+ positively selected. The J gene is TRBJ2-5, the V gene TRBV27, with a tentative D call TRBD2 (6 bases). The J call may be faulty, since TRBJ2-7 better matches the DNA end. CDR3 DNA: TGTGCCAGCAGTTGGGGGGTCGGATACGAGCAGTACTTC. It yields the protein CASSWGVGYEQYF.